This TCR beta chain was recovered during a study of blood T cells in healthy people across ages. The CDR3 loop spans 12 amino acids. CDR1 and CDR2 (germline): MNHEY, SVGEGT. V was shortened by 5 bases and J by 9 bases, with 13 bases between the two germline ends. Aged roughly 6 to 90, donors were systemically healthy Caucasians from Russia. Every sample gave at least 5 micrograms of total RNA when it was extracted. Concerning this clonotype: Its specificity is not known.

Overall study results and limits: Expanded clonotype shifts may have been confounded, as the donors had an unknown CMV status. The study found TCR beta diversity correlated strongly with naive T cell percentage.

A second 7 to 11 cycle PCR used barcoded and J-beta primers. Via MiXCR, TCRdb re-called the 5' RACE reads, giving one row per CDR3 protein. The sample carries around 850,000 distinct CDR3 sequences, 30% to 45% recorded once. The sample taken for sequencing was blood. The TCR comes from a man younger than 30 in good health. This chain joins TRBV6-2 or TRBV6-3 and TRBJ2-5; maybe TRBD1 (5 bases). CDR3 sequence: CASSEHRQPQYF. The CDR3 DNA follows: TGTGCCAGCAGTGAACACCGACAGCCCCAGTACTTC.